Listed below are T cell receptor beta chains from one sample, sequenced in a study of long-term antiretroviral therapy in people with HIV. Measured with immunoSEQ multiplex PCR; TCRdb has only the in-frame clones, and not every one. The data show 17,000 or so clones, with roughly nine tenths seen just once and around 9.1% held by the top ten. The material was unsorted PBMCs, obtained 4.2 years after starting antiretroviral therapy. These receptors were collected from a man in his forties or fifties with HIV. Both conserved end residues are part of each CDR3. D genes are given only for firm matches. Rows may omit the clone size; those that give it use once, few, many or a size class.

D: -
size: -
V: TRBV23-1
length: 17
J: TRBJ2-2
DNA: TGCGCCAGCAGTCAATCCGCCGGGACGGCGAACACCGGGGAGCTGTTTTTT
CDR3: CASSQSAGTANTGELFF

D: -
size: -
V: TRBV7-9
length: 13
J: TRBJ1-4
DNA: TGTGCCAGCAGCTACGAGACGGGAGAAAAACTGTTTTTT
CDR3: CASSYETGEKLFF

D: -
size: once
V: TRBV4-1
length: 14
J: TRBJ2-7
DNA: TGCGCCAGCAGCCAAGATCTGGCAGTTGACGAGCAGTACTTC
CDR3: CASSQDLAVDEQYF

D: -
size: -
V: TRBV9
length: 12
J: TRBJ1-2
DNA: TGTGCCAGCAGCCCAATACTGTCTGGCTACACCTTC
CDR3: CASSPILSGYTF

D: TRBD1
size: -
V: TRBV6-4
length: 14
J: TRBJ1-1
DNA: TGTGCCAGCAGTGACGGGACAGGGAGGTCTGAAGCTTTCTTT
CDR3: CASSDGTGRSEAFF

D: -
size: -
V: TRBV5-6
length: 14
J: TRBJ1-1
DNA: TGTGCCAGCAGCTTTAACAGGGAACGGTCTGAAGCTTTCTTT
CDR3: CASSFNRERSEAFF

D: -
size: -
V: TRBV27
length: 14
J: TRBJ1-6
DNA: TGTGCCAGCAGCTCGACGGCCGATAATTCACCCCTCCACTTT
CDR3: CASSSTADNSPLHF

D: TRBD1
size: -
V: TRBV5-5
length: 14
J: TRBJ1-4
DNA: TGTGCCAGCAGCTTGGAAACAGGGGGGTATAAACTGTTTTTT
CDR3: CASSLETGGYKLFF

D: -
size: -
V: TRBV6-1
length: 14
J: TRBJ1-1
DNA: TGTGCCAGCAGTGAGTTCCGAATAGGGGGTGAAGCTTTCTTT
CDR3: CASSEFRIGGEAFF

D: -
size: -
V: TRBV5-1
length: 18
J: TRBJ2-6
DNA: TGCGCCAGCAGCTTGGAAGGTCCAGGGACTTTTGGGGCCAACGTCCTGACTTTC
CDR3: CASSLEGPGTFGANVLTF

D: -
size: once
V: TRBV7-2
length: 14
J: TRBJ1-1
DNA: TGTGCCAGCAGCTTAAACAGAATGAACACTGAAGCTTTCTTT
CDR3: CASSLNRMNTEAFF

D: -
size: -
V: TRBV7-2
length: 15
J: TRBJ2-3
DNA: TGTGCCAGCAGCTTAAATGGGAGACACACAGATACGCAGTATTTT
CDR3: CASSLNGRHTDTQYF

D: -
size: -
V: TRBV30
length: 11
J: TRBJ1-1
DNA: TGTGCCTGGGGCAGGGGAACTGAAGCTTTCTTT
CDR3: CAWGRGTEAFF

D: TRBD2
size: -
V: TRBV29-1
length: 15
J: TRBJ2-1
DNA: TGCAGCGTTGAGTTAAGCGGGGGGGGCCATAATGAGCAGTTCTTC
CDR3: CSVELSGGGHNEQFF

D: TRBD1
size: -
V: TRBV28
length: 17
J: TRBJ1-4
DNA: TGTGCCAGCAGTTACCCCCCTCAGGGGTCAGGGGGTGAAAAACTGTTTTTT
CDR3: CASSYPPQGSGGEKLFF

D: -
size: -
V: TRBV6-4
length: 12
J: TRBJ2-1
DNA: TGTGCCAGCAGTGACCCCCCCAATGAGCAGTTCTTC
CDR3: CASSDPPNEQFF

D: -
size: -
V: TRBV30
length: 14
J: TRBJ2-7
DNA: TGTGCCTGGGATCTCCGGGGAAGCTCCTACGAGCAGTACTTC
CDR3: CAWDLRGSSYEQYF

D: -
size: -
V: TRBV7-6
length: 12
J: TRBJ2-7
DNA: TGTGCCAGCAGCCAAGGGGGGAACGAGCAGTACTTC
CDR3: CASSQGGNEQYF

D: -
size: -
V: TRBV6-5
length: 14
J: TRBJ2-1
DNA: TGTGCCAGCAGTTACGTCGGGCCCGGCAATGAGCAGTTCTTC
CDR3: CASSYVGPGNEQFF

D: TRBD1
size: -
V: TRBV6-5
length: 15
J: TRBJ2-7
DNA: TGTGCCAGCAGCCCCTCGGGGACAGGGACCTACGAGCAGTACTTC
CDR3: CASSPSGTGTYEQYF

D: -
size: -
V: TRBV25-1
length: 12
J: TRBJ2-1
DNA: TGTGCCAGCAGTGAATATACCAATGAGCAGTTCTTC
CDR3: CASSEYTNEQFF

D: TRBD2
size: -
V: TRBV5-1
length: 14
J: TRBJ2-7
DNA: TGCGCCAGCAGCTTGACTAGCGGGGGGAATGAGCAGTACTTC
CDR3: CASSLTSGGNEQYF

D: -
size: few
V: TRBV2
length: 14
J: TRBJ1-5
DNA: TGTGCCAGCAGCTTAGGGACCCCAATATGGCCCCAGCATTTT
CDR3: CASSLGTPIWPQHF